Ten or more counts support the clone carrying this T cell receptor beta chain. Its antigen is currently unknown. Documented treatment: oral pan-JAK inhibitor, 5-10 mg twice daily. Individuals with alopecia areata gave both lesional scalp punch biopsies and peripheral blood for collection. Sorted populations comprised CD4+ and CD8+ T cells obtained from PBMCs. This record belongs to a study of CD8+ T cells in alopecia areata. Study summary: It was oral tofacitinib, at 5 to 10 mg twice daily, that treated patients received. Study-wide results and limits: Scalp clonality and expanded CD8+ clones among the top 100 were significantly decreased by tofacitinib.

RNA was isolated and reverse transcribed to cDNA, the sequencing template. TCRdb keeps only in-frame clones here, not all; method: immunoSEQ multiplex PCR. The sample shows about 150,000 clones, roughly 52% of them seen only once. This CDR3 has 15 residues. Looked up from germline, CDR1 is SGHRS and CDR2 is YFSETQ. V lost 0 bases and J 2 bases, leaving 10 bases between the germline ends. This receptor was taken from a human donor with alopecia areata. Sequenced here: CD8+ T cells sorted from blood, sampled at week 4, from a patient treated with tofacitinib. The genes are TRBV5-1 and TRBJ2-3, with D uncertain. The CDR3 DNA reads TGCGCCAGCAGCTTGGAGATAGTCACCACAGATACGCAGTATTTT. It encodes CASSLEIVTTDTQYF.